Listed below are T cell receptor beta chains from one sample, sequenced in a study of patients and donors after allogeneic stem cell transplantation. TCRdb recomputed calls from the RT-PCR reads with MiXCR, one row per CDR3 protein. The profile covers under 200,000 distinct CDR3 sequences, with approximately 30% appearing a single time and about 3.3% taken by the ten largest. Specimen: blood, either unsorted or a sorted T cell fraction (not recorded which). Receptors originate from a human donor who was either an allogeneic HSCT recipient or a stem cell or donor lymphocyte infusion donor (not recorded which). It is not recorded whose cells these are; they may come from a transplant donor. CDR3s include the opening cysteine and the closing phenylalanine or tryptophan. The D gene is left open where the match is weak. Clone size is given for some rows only: seen once, a few or many times, or a class if the clone is expanded.

abundance	v_gene	j_gene	d_gene	CDR3nt	CDR3aa
many	TRBV5-4	TRBJ1-2	-	TGTGCCAGCAGCTTGGGGGCTCCGGCTCCCGGGGGCTACACCTTC	CASSLGAPAPGGYTF
-	TRBV27	TRBJ2-3	-	TGTGCCAGCAGTTTTTGGGGGGCAAAAGATACGCAGTATTTT	CASSFWGAKDTQYF
many	TRBV28	TRBJ1-1	TRBD1	TGTGCCAGCAGACCCGCAGGGGGCCCGAACACTGAAGCTTTCTTT	CASRPAGGPNTEAFF
-	TRBV4-2	TRBJ2-1	-	TGTGCCAGCAGCCATTACGCCGGGGTCAATGAGCAGTTCTTC	CASSHYAGVNEQFF
-	TRBV2	TRBJ2-5	-	TGTGCCAGCAGTGATCGCCCGGGGGAAGAGACCCAGTACTTC	CASSDRPGEETQYF
many	TRBV12-3/TRBV12-4	TRBJ1-1	TRBD1	TGTGCCAGCAGTTTAATGGGACAGTTCACTGAAGCTTTCTTT	CASSLMGQFTEAFF
-	TRBV9	TRBJ2-1	TRBD2	TGTGCCAGCAGGGGACTAGCTGGCGATGAGCAGTTCTTC	CASRGLAGDEQFF
-	TRBV20-1	TRBJ2-7	-	TGCAGTGCTAGAGATAGAGGGGACAATCAATACGAGCAGTACTTC	CSARDRGDNQYEQYF
-	TRBV6-2/TRBV6-3	TRBJ2-5	-	TGTGCCAGCAGGATGGAGACCCAGTACTTC	CASRMETQYF
-	TRBV25-1	TRBJ2-7	TRBD2	TGTGCCAGCAGTCCACCCGGACTAGCGGGCCCTCCCTCCTACGAGCAGTACTTC	CASSPPGLAGPPSYEQYF
few	TRBV9	TRBJ2-7	-	TGTGCCAGCAGCGTAGAGTCTTCCTACGAGCAGTACTTC	CASSVESSYEQYF
-	TRBV25-1	TRBJ1-1	-	TGTGCCAGCAGTGATCGGTCCCGGGGAGCTTTCTTT	CASSDRSRGAFF
once	TRBV20-1	TRBJ1-2	TRBD1	TGCAGTGCTAGAAAGGGGGCAGGGTCCTATGGCTACACCTTC	CSARKGAGSYGYTF
-	TRBV20-1	TRBJ1-6	TRBD1	TGCAGTGCTAGGGCAGGGGGGACGAATAATTCACCCCTCCACTTT	CSARAGGTNNSPLHF
-	TRBV27	TRBJ2-3	-	TGTGCCAGCAGTTCCGACCGAGCGGACCTCACAGATACGCAGTATTTT	CASSSDRADLTDTQYF
few	TRBV18	TRBJ2-7	-	TGTGCCAGCTCAACCGGGACTTCCTACGAGCAGTACTTC	CASSTGTSYEQYF
once	TRBV7-3	TRBJ2-1	-	TGTGCCAGCAGCTTAACGATCCAGGGTTACAATGAGCAGTTCTTC	CASSLTIQGYNEQFF
-	TRBV27	TRBJ2-2	-	TGTGCCAGCAAGTTTAGCCCCCGGGGAGGGAACACCGGGGAGCTGTTTTTT	CASKFSPRGGNTGELFF
-	TRBV4-3	TRBJ2-7	-	TGCGCCAGCAGCCAAGGACTGAACTTTCCCTACGAGCAGTACTTC	CASSQGLNFPYEQYF
many	TRBV5-1	TRBJ2-1	TRBD2	TGCGCCAGCAGCTTGGAAGTCCGACTAGCGGGTCACAATGAGCAGTTCTTC	CASSLEVRLAGHNEQFF
-	TRBV6-2/TRBV6-3	TRBJ2-2	TRBD2	TGTGCCAGCAGCTCTAGCGGAGGGAACACCGGGGAGCTGTTTTTT	CASSSSGGNTGELFF
-	TRBV20-1	TRBJ2-3	TRBD2	TGCAGCCCAACGACTAGCGGGAGGACAGATACGCAGTATTTT	CSPTTSGRTDTQYF
-	TRBV4-3	TRBJ1-2	-	TGCGCCAGCAGCCAAGAAGGACATCCACTATTCCAGGGCTACACCTTC	CASSQEGHPLFQGYTF
-	TRBV21-1	TRBJ2-7	-	TGTGCCAGCAGCAAAGTAAATGGACACTCCTACGAGCAGTACTTC	CASSKVNGHSYEQYF
-	TRBV12-3/TRBV12-4	TRBJ2-3	-	TGTGCCAGCAGTTTAGCGGGAGTCAGCACAGATACGCAGTATTTT	CASSLAGVSTDTQYF
few	TRBV5-4	TRBJ1-1	-	TGTGCCAGCAGCTTGGAGACCAACACTGAAGCTTTCTTT	CASSLETNTEAFF
-	TRBV12-3/TRBV12-4	TRBJ2-2	TRBD2	TGTGCCAGCAGCCCGGGACTAGCGGGAGGGCCCCTCAACACCGGGGAGCTGTTTTTT	CASSPGLAGGPLNTGELFF
few	TRBV6-5	TRBJ2-7	-	TGTGCCAGCAGTTACTCGATTATGGGGGGCTCCTACGAGCAGTACTTC	CASSYSIMGGSYEQYF
-	TRBV25-1	TRBJ2-5	-	TGTGCCACTATGGGGGTAGAGAGTCACTTC	CATMGVESHF
once	TRBV15	TRBJ2-3	-	TGTGCCACCAGCAGAGGCCTTGGGGAGAGCACAGATACGCAGTATTTT	CATSRGLGESTDTQYF
few	TRBV5-1	TRBJ2-1	TRBD2	TGCGCCAGCAGCTATTGGCTAGCGGGAGGCAATGAGCAGTTCTTC	CASSYWLAGGNEQFF
many	TRBV12-3/TRBV12-4	TRBJ1-5	TRBD1	TGTGCCAGCAGTGCCCCAGGGGGCCTTAGTCAGCCCCAGCATTTT	CASSAPGGLSQPQHF
-	TRBV30	TRBJ2-7	-	TGTGCCTGGTTGACCCTAAGGGGAGAGCAGTACTTC	CAWLTLRGEQYF
few	TRBV18	TRBJ1-1	TRBD1	TGTGCCAGCTCACCTTCAGGGGGCCCCGAAGCTTTCTTT	CASSPSGGPEAFF
-	TRBV29-1	TRBJ1-2	TRBD1	TGCAGCGTTGCCGGACAGGGGGCGTTTGGCTACACCTTC	CSVAGQGAFGYTF
-	TRBV6-5	TRBJ2-1	-	TGTGCCAGCAGCCTCGGGGAGGTTTCCTACAATGAGCAGTTCTTC	CASSLGEVSYNEQFF
-	TRBV12-3/TRBV12-4	TRBJ1-2	-	TGTGCCAGCAGTCACCTTAATGGGGGAGGAGGCTACACCTTC	CASSHLNGGGGYTF